This T cell receptor beta chain appears in the sequencing data of a study of shared clonotypes between healthy human individuals. The J segment lost 4 bases and the V segment lost 4 bases, leaving 5 bases of the junction unmatched. The CDR3 consists of 16 residues. Germline CDR1 and CDR2: MDHEN and SYDVKM. Per the study methods: Filtering differed for immunoSEQ, which gave only junction sequences without quality scores. Clones were sequenced by immunoSEQ multiplex PCR, and TCRdb holds only the in-frame ones, with some missing. V, J and clone size are taken as reported in that table, and D and trimming were inferred from the DNA itself. The repertoire has 650,000 to 750,000 clones, 55% to 75% of them found once; the top ten carry around 2%.

The rearrangement joins TRBV28 to TRBJ2-3; TRBD2 matches 13 bases. The specimen was memory CD4+ T cells sorted from blood. Noted subset: CD45RA-negative fraction. The sequence derives from a woman in her twenties or thirties in good health. The CDR3 loop is CASSYTSGRASDTQYF. The DNA for the CDR3 is TGTGCCAGCAGTTACACTAGCGGGAGGGCCTCAGATACGCAGTATTTT.